This TCR beta chain is from a study of cytomegalovirus exposure and HLA in healthy donors. Broader study findings: Available immune exposure information was restricted to CMV serostatus only. TCR beta sequences numbering some 17,000 were associated with HLA alleles at 0.05 false discovery rate in a later analysis.

Healthy individuals who donated bone marrow served as the donors. As for this clone: Antigen specificity is unknown.

The CDR3 loop spans 14 amino acids. V lost 7 bases, J lost 3 bases, and 5 bases stayed unmatched. Germline CDR1 and CDR2: MGHDK and SYGVNS. In the PCR, 60 Vbeta and 13 Jbeta primers were used. Original methodology: In a later analysis, of 79 million or so unique beta chains, approximately 10 million appeared in at least two donors. Using immunoSEQ multiplex PCR, the repertoire was profiled, and TCRdb retains in-frame clones only, with some absent. Clone size and V and J calls were adopted from that table, with D and trimming inferred from the DNA. The top ten hold roughly 2.2% of the sample, which has about 170,000 clones, around 83% seen once.

The source is a man aged 18 to 29 in good health and CMV-seropositive. The sample consisted of PBMCs. This chain connects TRBV25-1 to TRBJ2-2; the match to TRBD1 covers 7 bases. The CDR3 sequence: CASKGTAHTGELFF. The CDR3 nucleotides are TGTGCCAGCAAAGGGACAGCGCACACCGGGGAGCTGTTTTTT.